Listed here is a single T cell receptor (beta chain). This clone was counted only a few times. Its antigen is still unknown. The input lacks base qualities; no much larger clone sits a single base away. The immunoSEQ kit was used, according to the manufacturer's recommendations, to generate TCR beta libraries from genomic DNA. To prepare the libraries, a first multiplex PCR with proprietary primers was run, followed by a second PCR that added unique barcodes, and a bead cleanup was done after each round. A positive control reaction and a negative control reaction, both provided in the kit, were run with every batch of samples. The final libraries underwent checking on an Agilent 4200 TapeStation D1000 ScreenTape, volumetric pooling, and quantification by qPCR. An Illumina NextSeq500 fitted with a MidOutput 150-cycle cartridge performed the sequencing, running 156 Read1 cycles and 15 Index1 cycles with the kit's custom primers. The pooled library was loaded at around 1.1 pM with an approximately 21% PhiX control spike-in. In the paper's pipeline: Vendor-processed data were analyzed in R, and a clonotype was defined as all T cells sharing the same CDR3 nucleotide sequence. In the clone abundance analyses, frequencies were normalized to the 10,000 most abundant clones in each sample. Public T cell clones, averaging fewer than five per sample, were removed before analysis. An abundance difference of at least 32-fold between compartments was the criterion for calling clonotypes tumor-enriched or baseline blood-enriched. A beta-binomial differential abundance model was used to identify clonotypes that were expanded or contracted between blood time points. Similarity between tumor and blood repertoires was quantified using the Baroni-Urbani and Buser coefficient, and groups were compared with two-tailed Wilcoxon tests in R. As stored in TCRdb, this immuneACCESS dataset retains in-frame rearrangements with V and J assigned. A fraction of the clones does not appear; measured against another copy, unresolved V genes explain less than half of the discrepancy, and the remainder lacks a known reason. Clonal size and the V and J genes are those of that table, whereas D and trimming came from the DNA. The sample records around 86,000 clones, 86% of which are singletons. 20% to 25% of the sample rests with the top ten.

What this sample's time point label stands for: blood 2 weeks post-SBRT. The treatment or condition label for this specimen denotes: 15 Gy SBRT to primary tumor, nephrectomy 4 weeks later. Serial peripheral blood from radiation-treated patients was sampled at baseline, 2 weeks and 4 weeks after SBRT to track tumor-enriched clonotypes. Renal cell carcinoma with clear cell pathology was present in all patients. The QIAamp DNA Blood Mini Kit (Qiagen) was used to prepare genomic DNA for TCR sequencing. Only samples passing all quality control checks were included in the analyses. This entry is derived from a study of radiation and T cells in renal cell carcinoma (dated by TCRdb to 2018 to 2020). The study in broad terms: The samples were drawn from a clinical trial, where primary renal cell carcinomas were treated with 15 Gy of stereotactic body radiation therapy and then removed by nephrectomy 4 weeks afterward. In total, some 52 samples underwent TCR beta sequencing: roughly 25 tumors plus 27 peripheral blood samples. In the approximately 53 samples combined, 4,016,671 unique CDR3 nucleotide sequences were found, encoding roughly 2.5 million unique CDR3 amino acid sequences. General findings and caveats noted by the study authors: No pretreatment tumor biopsies were available, so the baseline intratumoral presence of clonotypes could not be determined. Blood repertoire dynamics were not followed beyond 4 weeks after treatment. In blood, the top tumor clonotypes increased between baseline and 2 weeks post-radiation and then shrank by 4 weeks, which suggests that tumor-resident clones expanded only transiently. Because the trial had a single-armed design, the trial could not examine how radiation dose or scheduling affected the TCR repertoire.

The CDR3 starts with the cysteine, ends with the phenylalanine, and has 12 residues. Solely the CDR3 DNA is kept, with 36 bases framed from the first base. Taken from the germline V gene, the CDR1 and CDR2 loops are MNHEY and SVGAGI. Trimming at the junction amounts to 5 bases on V and 5 bases on J, and the germline ends lie 7 bases apart. The chain couples TRBV6-5 to TRBJ2-1, with the D gene uncertain. The clonotype originates from a woman between 50 and 59 years old with renal cell carcinoma. Specimen: blood, collected from a patient whose treatment included radiotherapy and nephrectomy. The sequenced DNA is TGTGCCAGCAGTACGGGTCACAATGAGCAGTTCTTC. Its protein product is CASSTGHNEQFF.